Presented here are 11 T cell receptor beta chains from one specimen sequenced in a study of blood T cell repertoires in COVID-19. Generated by immunoSEQ multiplex PCR, the TCRdb table keeps only in-frame clones and is missing some. Here the sample spans around 190,000 clones, 84% being singletons. Source material: PBMCs or T cells enriched from blood (not recorded which). The receptors originated from a woman younger than 45 who had recovered from COVID-19.

The V and J genes are TRBV7-9 and TRBJ1-4; D gene uncertain. The CDR3 totals 15 residues. V shed 0 bases and J shed 5 bases, with 10 bases lying between them. CDR1 and CDR2 (germline): SEHNR, FQNEAQ (reference sequence). DNA of the CDR3: TGTGCCAGCAGCTTAGCCTCAGGAATCAATGAAAAACTGTTTTTT. It is translated as CASSLASGINEKLFF.

The J gene is TRBJ1-2, the V gene TRBV4-1; possibly TRBD1 for D (5 bases). V lost 2 bases and J 2 bases, leaving 12 bases between the germline ends. CDR1 and CDR2 (germline): MGHRA, YSYEKL. The CDR3 is made up of 15 amino acids. CDR3 sequence reads: CASSQLRTPNYGYTF. The CDR3 bases are TGCGCCAGCAGCCAACTTCGGACACCGAACTATGGCTACACCTTC.

The chain recombines TRBV27 with TRBJ2-3, with D tentatively TRBD2 (6 bases). The CDR3 runs to 16 residues. From germline, CDR1 is MNHEY and CDR2 SMNVEV (reference sequence). V shed 6 bases and J shed 0 bases, with 16 bases lying between them. The CDR3 reads CASSPAGGRSTDTQYF. As DNA, the CDR3 is TGTGCCAGCAGCCCCGCCGGAGGGCGGAGCACAGATACGCAGTATTTT.

This clone was seen a few times. The chain carries TRBV18 and TRBJ2-1, with a possible D match to TRBD1 (5 bases). Looked up from germline, CDR1 is KGHSH and CDR2 is LQKENI. The ends were cut back, 2 bases at V and 2 bases at J, with 10 bases in the middle. The CDR3 is made up of 15 amino acids. The CDR3 is CASSPSDSTYNEQFF. CDR3 coding DNA: TGTGCCAGCTCACCAAGCGACAGCACCTACAATGAGCAGTTCTTC.

V gene TRBV9 combines with J gene TRBJ1-1, with a possible D match to TRBD1 (5 bases). The CDR3 spans 15 residues. The germline gives CDR1 SGDLS, CDR2 YYNGEE. V was shortened by 2 bases and J by 0 bases, with 11 bases between the two germline ends. The CDR3 loop reads CASSVLQTVNTEAFF. The CDR3 DNA reads as TGTGCCAGCAGCGTCCTCCAGACAGTGAACACTGAAGCTTTCTTT.

V and J are TRBV5-6 and TRBJ1-1; D is unresolved. V lost 4 bases and J 3 bases, leaving 10 bases between the germline ends. The CDR3 sequence is 13 residues long. CDR1 SGHDT and CDR2 YYEEEE come from the germline V gene. The CDR3 is CASSPFSDTEAFF. The CDR3, as DNA: TGTGCCAGCAGCCCCTTTTCGGACACTGAAGCTTTCTTT. Full variable domain (missing parts from reference TRBV5-6 and TRBJ1-1): DAGVTQSPTHLIKTRGQQVTLRCSPKSGHDTVSWYQQALGQGPQFIFQYYEEEERQRGNFPDRFSGHQFPNYSSELNVNALLLGDSALYLCASSPFSDTEAFFGQGTRLTVV.

This clone was seen more than once but under ten times. This chain joins TRBV5-6 and TRBJ2-7; 8 bases map to TRBD1. CDR3 length equals 14 residues. Germline CDR1 is SGHDT and CDR2 is YYEEEE. V shed 4 bases, J shed 3 bases, and the junction held 6 bases outside the gene matches. The chain's CDR3 is CASSPTGQVYEQYF. For the CDR3, the DNA is TGTGCCAGCAGCCCCACGGGACAGGTCTACGAGCAGTACTTC.

Comment on this clone: The sample contains more than one DNA sequence encoding this CDR3. The V and J genes are TRBV12-3 or TRBV12-4 and TRBJ1-5; 7 bases map to TRBD1. This CDR3 region has 13 residues. V shed 6 bases, J shed 7 bases, and the junction held 6 bases outside the gene matches. CDR3 sequence: CASRPTGNQPQHF. As DNA, the CDR3 is TGTGCCAGCAGACCGACAGGGAACCAGCCCCAGCATTTT.

This clone showed up just a few times. The chain carries TRBV7-2 and TRBJ1-5; TRBD1 matches at 8 bases. With 5 bases clipped from V and 5 bases from J, the junction kept 2 bases outside the gene matches. The V gene's germline CDR1 is SGHTA and CDR2 FQGNSA. The CDR3 is 13 residues long. This chain's CDR3 is CASSADRDQPQHF. The CDR3 nucleotides are TGTGCCAGCAGCGCGGACAGGGATCAGCCCCAGCATTTT.

The chain employs TRBV9 and TRBJ2-5; D perhaps matches TRBD2 (6 bases). Trimming left V 2 bases short and J 5 bases short, with 10 bases between. The CDR3 totals 13 residues. The germline CDR1 and CDR2 sequences are SGDLS and YYNGEE. Here the CDR3 DNA reads TGTGCCAGCAGCGTCGGAGGAGGGGAGACCCAGTACTTC. It is translated as CASSVGGGETQYF. Variable domain in full (rest from reference TRBV9 and TRBJ2-5): DSGVTQTPKHLITATGQRVTLRCSPRSGDLSVYWYQQSLDQGLQFLIQYYNGEERAKGNILERFSAQQFPDLHSELNLSSLELGDSALYFCASSVGGGETQYFGPGTRLLVL.

V is TRBV18 and J is TRBJ1-6, with TRBD1 as a possible D gene (5 bases). This CDR3 spans 15 amino acids. CDR1 and CDR2 from the germline V gene are KGHSH and LQKENI. V lost 6 bases and J 7 bases, leaving 16 bases between the germline ends. CDR3 residues: CASSRLQGENSPLHF. CDR3 in DNA: TGTGCCAGCTCCCGCCTCCAGGGTGAAAATTCACCCCTCCACTTT.